This is a list of T cell receptor beta chains from one sample in a study of response to subunit inactivated influenza vaccine. Via MiXCR, TCRdb re-called the RT-PCR reads, giving one row per CDR3 protein. The data contain around 790,000 distinct CDR3 sequences, 21% of them singletons. Sequenced here: PBMCs from blood, sampled about 5 days after vaccination. These receptors all come from a man aged 50 or older who received an inactivated influenza vaccine. Each CDR3 is given with its conserved first and last residue. Each record gives: J gene, D gene, V gene, clone size, CDR3 DNA, CDR3 protein. The D gene is left open where the match is weak. The size field is filled for only some rows; it gives once, few, many or a size class.

J gene: TRBJ2-7; D gene: TRBD1; V gene: TRBV18; clone size: -; CDR3 DNA: TGTGCCAGCTCACCATGGACAGGGGGAACCGAGCAGTACTTC; CDR3 protein: CASSPWTGGTEQYF
J gene: TRBJ2-1; D gene: -; V gene: TRBV6-2/TRBV6-3; clone size: few; CDR3 DNA: TGTGCCAGCAGTCCCCGGGCCTCCTACAATGAGCAGTTCTTC; CDR3 protein: CASSPRASYNEQFF
J gene: TRBJ1-1; D gene: -; V gene: TRBV19; clone size: -; CDR3 DNA: TGTGCCAGTAACCCCAGGACAGACACTGAAGCTTTCTTT; CDR3 protein: CASNPRTDTEAFF
J gene: TRBJ2-3; D gene: TRBD2; V gene: TRBV15; clone size: few; CDR3 DNA: TGTGCCACCAGCAGACTAGCGGGGGTGGGCACAGATACGCAGTATTTT; CDR3 protein: CATSRLAGVGTDTQYF
J gene: TRBJ2-2; D gene: TRBD1; V gene: TRBV12-3/TRBV12-4; clone size: -; CDR3 DNA: TGTGCCAGCAGGACAGGACAGGCGAACACCGGGGAGCTGTTTTTT; CDR3 protein: CASRTGQANTGELFF
J gene: TRBJ1-5; D gene: -; V gene: TRBV20-1; clone size: -; CDR3 DNA: TGCAGTGCTAGAGATGGGGGGAGGCGCAATCAGCCCCAGCATTTT; CDR3 protein: CSARDGGRRNQPQHF
J gene: TRBJ2-4; D gene: TRBD1; V gene: TRBV6-2/TRBV6-3; clone size: -; CDR3 DNA: TGTGCCAGCAGTCCCCGGACAGGGGTGAACATTCAGTACTTC; CDR3 protein: CASSPRTGVNIQYF
J gene: TRBJ2-7; D gene: TRBD2; V gene: TRBV2; clone size: few; CDR3 DNA: TGTGCCAGCAGTGAAGTTAGCGGGGGGCTCTCCTACGAGCAGTACTTC; CDR3 protein: CASSEVSGGLSYEQYF
J gene: TRBJ2-1; D gene: -; V gene: TRBV20-1; clone size: once; CDR3 DNA: TGCAGTGCTAGCCTCACCCGGGATTTGGGAGCCAGATTCTTC; CDR3 protein: CSASLTRDLGARFF
J gene: TRBJ2-3; D gene: TRBD2; V gene: TRBV9; clone size: many; CDR3 DNA: TGTGCCAGCAGCGTAGGTGGACTAGCGCCGCAAGTCTTGTATTTT; CDR3 protein: CASSVGGLAPQVLYF
J gene: TRBJ2-5; D gene: TRBD1; V gene: TRBV28; clone size: -; CDR3 DNA: TGTGCCAGCAAATCCGGGACAGGGCAAGAGACCCAGTACTTC; CDR3 protein: CASKSGTGQETQYF
J gene: TRBJ2-1; D gene: -; V gene: TRBV12-3/TRBV12-4; clone size: -; CDR3 DNA: TGTGCCACCGGAGGGGCCTCCTACAATGAGCAGTTCTTC; CDR3 protein: CATGGASYNEQFF
J gene: TRBJ2-2; D gene: TRBD1; V gene: TRBV20-1; clone size: -; CDR3 DNA: TGCAGTGCTATCAGACAGGGTGTTGGAACCGGGGAGCTGTTTTTT; CDR3 protein: CSAIRQGVGTGELFF
J gene: TRBJ2-5; D gene: -; V gene: TRBV4-3; clone size: few; CDR3 DNA: TGCGCCAGCAGCCAAGATCCCGATGGCCAAGAGACCCAGTACTTC; CDR3 protein: CASSQDPDGQETQYF
J gene: TRBJ2-1; D gene: -; V gene: TRBV15; clone size: few; CDR3 DNA: TGTGCCACCAGCAGAGGGACGGTGACTTTATACAATGAGCAGTTCTTC; CDR3 protein: CATSRGTVTLYNEQFF
J gene: TRBJ2-3; D gene: -; V gene: TRBV6-2/TRBV6-3; clone size: few; CDR3 DNA: TGTGCCAGCAGTTACGCGATACATCGGGAGACAGATACGCAGTATTTT; CDR3 protein: CASSYAIHRETDTQYF
J gene: TRBJ2-3; D gene: -; V gene: TRBV5-1; clone size: -; CDR3 DNA: TGCGCCAGCAGCTTGGCCCGTACTACAGATACGCAGTATTTT; CDR3 protein: CASSLARTTDTQYF
J gene: TRBJ2-1; D gene: TRBD1; V gene: TRBV9; clone size: -; CDR3 DNA: TGTGCCAGCAGTGGAGGAACAGGGGATGAGCAGTTCTTC; CDR3 protein: CASSGGTGDEQFF
J gene: TRBJ2-1; D gene: -; V gene: TRBV7-9; clone size: -; CDR3 DNA: TGTGCCAGCAGCTTATATGGGACGGATTACTACAATGAGCAGTTCTTC; CDR3 protein: CASSLYGTDYYNEQFF
J gene: TRBJ1-3; D gene: -; V gene: TRBV28; clone size: -; CDR3 DNA: TGTGCCAGCAGTTTCAGGGGCCGTACTGGAAACACCATATATTTT; CDR3 protein: CASSFRGRTGNTIYF
J gene: TRBJ2-7; D gene: TRBD2; V gene: TRBV20-1; clone size: few; CDR3 DNA: TGCAGTGCTAAACGGGGGGGATACGAGCAGTACTTC; CDR3 protein: CSAKRGGYEQYF
J gene: TRBJ2-7; D gene: -; V gene: TRBV18; clone size: -; CDR3 DNA: TGTGCCAGCTCGAAAAGCAGGGACTACGAGCAGTACTTC; CDR3 protein: CASSKSRDYEQYF
J gene: TRBJ2-3; D gene: TRBD1; V gene: TRBV12-3/TRBV12-4; clone size: -; CDR3 DNA: TGTGCCAGCAGTTTAGGGAGAGGGGGCAATAGAAACACAGATACGCAGTATTTT; CDR3 protein: CASSLGRGGNRNTDTQYF
J gene: TRBJ2-2; D gene: TRBD2; V gene: TRBV5-6; clone size: -; CDR3 DNA: TGTGCCAGCAGCTGGCAGGCGGTTAGCGGGTCCACCGGGGAGCTGTTTTTT; CDR3 protein: CASSWQAVSGSTGELFF
J gene: TRBJ2-3; D gene: -; V gene: TRBV2; clone size: -; CDR3 DNA: TGTGCCAGCAGTGGAGCGGAGATACCCACAGATACGCAGTATTTT; CDR3 protein: CASSGAEIPTDTQYF
J gene: TRBJ2-2; D gene: -; V gene: TRBV5-1; clone size: -; CDR3 DNA: TGCGCCAGCAGCCCCGGGCGAGGGGCGTACACCGGGGAGCTGTTTTTT; CDR3 protein: CASSPGRGAYTGELFF
J gene: TRBJ2-1; D gene: -; V gene: TRBV20-1; clone size: -; CDR3 DNA: TGCAGTGAGGCCGGCCTCCGGGATGAGCAGTTCTTC; CDR3 protein: CSEAGLRDEQFF
J gene: TRBJ1-1; D gene: -; V gene: TRBV20-1; clone size: -; CDR3 DNA: TGCAGTGCTGGATCAGGGGTTAACACTGAAGCTTTCTTT; CDR3 protein: CSAGSGVNTEAFF
J gene: TRBJ2-5; D gene: TRBD2; V gene: TRBV7-6; clone size: -; CDR3 DNA: TGTGCCAGCATCCCGGGGGGTCTCCAAGAGACCCAGTACTTC; CDR3 protein: CASIPGGLQETQYF
J gene: TRBJ2-3; D gene: TRBD2; V gene: TRBV28; clone size: -; CDR3 DNA: TGTGCCAGCAGTTCCCCCCGCCGAGCGGGAGGAGCAGATACGCAGTATTTT; CDR3 protein: CASSSPRRAGGADTQYF
J gene: TRBJ2-7; D gene: TRBD2; V gene: TRBV7-2; clone size: few; CDR3 DNA: TGTGCCAGCAGCTTAGCGGGATTAGGGGCGGGAGGGGCTTACGAGCAGTACTTC; CDR3 protein: CASSLAGLGAGGAYEQYF
J gene: TRBJ2-5; D gene: -; V gene: TRBV14; clone size: -; CDR3 DNA: TGTGCCAGCAGCCAAGTTCCCCAGACCGGAGGAGAGACCCAGTACTTC; CDR3 protein: CASSQVPQTGGETQYF
J gene: TRBJ2-5; D gene: -; V gene: TRBV15; clone size: -; CDR3 DNA: TGTGCCACCAGCAGAGAGATGGGGGGCCTTGGGGAGACCCAGTACTTC; CDR3 protein: CATSREMGGLGETQYF
J gene: TRBJ2-3; D gene: TRBD1; V gene: TRBV4-2; clone size: -; CDR3 DNA: TGTGCCAGCAGCCAACCCGGACAGGGGGGCACAGATACGCAGTATTTT; CDR3 protein: CASSQPGQGGTDTQYF
J gene: TRBJ2-2; D gene: -; V gene: TRBV29-1; clone size: many; CDR3 DNA: TGCAGCGTTCGGCGCACCGGGGAGCTGTTTTTT; CDR3 protein: CSVRRTGELFF
J gene: TRBJ2-3; D gene: -; V gene: TRBV20-1; clone size: -; CDR3 DNA: TGCAGTGCTAGAGATCGACGGAAAACAGATACGCAGTATTTT; CDR3 protein: CSARDRRKTDTQYF
J gene: TRBJ2-4; D gene: -; V gene: TRBV2; clone size: few; CDR3 DNA: TGTGCCAGCAGTGGTGGGAGGGCCAAAAACATTCAGTACTTC; CDR3 protein: CASSGGRAKNIQYF
J gene: TRBJ2-5; D gene: -; V gene: TRBV29-1; clone size: many; CDR3 DNA: TGCAGCGTTGCGGGACCGCTGCAAGAGACCCAGTACTTC; CDR3 protein: CSVAGPLQETQYF
J gene: TRBJ2-7; D gene: -; V gene: TRBV29-1; clone size: -; CDR3 DNA: TGCAGCGTTGAGTCGGGGTACTCCTACGAGCAGTACTTC; CDR3 protein: CSVESGYSYEQYF
J gene: TRBJ2-7; D gene: -; V gene: TRBV24-1; clone size: -; CDR3 DNA: TGTGCCACCAGTGCGGGCACTTACTACGAGCAGTACTTC; CDR3 protein: CATSAGTYYEQYF
J gene: TRBJ2-7; D gene: -; V gene: TRBV18; clone size: few; CDR3 DNA: TGTGCCAGCTCACCACCGTGGGGCACATACGAGCAGTACTTC; CDR3 protein: CASSPPWGTYEQYF
J gene: TRBJ2-7; D gene: TRBD1; V gene: TRBV10-3; clone size: many; CDR3 DNA: TGTGCCATCAGCTCCGGGACAGAATTCTACGAGCAGTACTTC; CDR3 protein: CAISSGTEFYEQYF
J gene: TRBJ1-1; D gene: -; V gene: TRBV5-1; clone size: many; CDR3 DNA: TGCGCCAGCAGTCAACACAGGGCGGACACTGAAGCTTTCTTT; CDR3 protein: CASSQHRADTEAFF
J gene: TRBJ1-2; D gene: -; V gene: TRBV4-3; clone size: few; CDR3 DNA: TGCGCCAGCAGCCAAGATCCGGGGATTAACTATGGCTACACCTTC; CDR3 protein: CASSQDPGINYGYTF
J gene: TRBJ2-2; D gene: -; V gene: TRBV10-3; clone size: many; CDR3 DNA: TGTGCCATCAGTCAAAGCTTCGCGGGTCGAGGGGCCGGGGAGCTGTTTTTT; CDR3 protein: CAISQSFAGRGAGELFF
J gene: TRBJ1-1; D gene: -; V gene: TRBV5-1; clone size: -; CDR3 DNA: TGCGCCAGCAGCTTGGGCAGCCGGTTGACCACTGAAGCTTTCTTT; CDR3 protein: CASSLGSRLTTEAFF
J gene: TRBJ1-6; D gene: TRBD1; V gene: TRBV20-1; clone size: -; CDR3 DNA: TGCAGTGCCCCCCCCGGGACAGCATTCTATAATTCACCCCTCCACTTT; CDR3 protein: CSAPPGTAFYNSPLHF
J gene: TRBJ2-7; D gene: TRBD1; V gene: TRBV7-6; clone size: few; CDR3 DNA: TGTGCCAGCAGCTCCGGGACAGACGCCTCCTACGAGCAGTACTTC; CDR3 protein: CASSSGTDASYEQYF
J gene: TRBJ2-7; D gene: -; V gene: TRBV18; clone size: few; CDR3 DNA: TGTGCCAGCTCACCCGAGGACAACTACGAGCAGTACTTC; CDR3 protein: CASSPEDNYEQYF
J gene: TRBJ2-7; D gene: -; V gene: TRBV5-1; clone size: few; CDR3 DNA: TGCGCCAGCAGCTTGGTGGCGGGCCCAGGATACGAGCAGTACTTC; CDR3 protein: CASSLVAGPGYEQYF
J gene: TRBJ2-7; D gene: TRBD2; V gene: TRBV23-1; clone size: -; CDR3 DNA: TGCGCCAGCAACACTAGCGGGGCGGCCTACGAGCAGTACTTC; CDR3 protein: CASNTSGAAYEQYF
J gene: TRBJ1-1; D gene: -; V gene: TRBV30; clone size: -; CDR3 DNA: TGTGCCTGGAGTGGACAAACGCCCCTCCCCCTGAACACTGAAGCTTTCTTT; CDR3 protein: CAWSGQTPLPLNTEAFF
J gene: TRBJ2-3; D gene: -; V gene: TRBV25-1; clone size: few; CDR3 DNA: TGTGCCAGCAGTGATTGGCAGGGAGGCGATACGCAGTATTTT; CDR3 protein: CASSDWQGGDTQYF
J gene: TRBJ2-3; D gene: TRBD1; V gene: TRBV10-3; clone size: once; CDR3 DNA: TGTGCCATCAACGCTGCTAACGCGGACAGGGGGCGAGATACGCAGTATTTT; CDR3 protein: CAINAANADRGRDTQYF
J gene: TRBJ1-4; D gene: TRBD1; V gene: TRBV5-1; clone size: -; CDR3 DNA: TGCGCCAGCAGCTTCGGACAGGGTTCGAATGAAAAACTGTTTTTT; CDR3 protein: CASSFGQGSNEKLFF
J gene: TRBJ2-7; D gene: TRBD2; V gene: TRBV29-1; clone size: many; CDR3 DNA: TGCAGCGTGGGGACTAGCGGAAGGGGTCCGCAGTACTTC; CDR3 protein: CSVGTSGRGPQYF